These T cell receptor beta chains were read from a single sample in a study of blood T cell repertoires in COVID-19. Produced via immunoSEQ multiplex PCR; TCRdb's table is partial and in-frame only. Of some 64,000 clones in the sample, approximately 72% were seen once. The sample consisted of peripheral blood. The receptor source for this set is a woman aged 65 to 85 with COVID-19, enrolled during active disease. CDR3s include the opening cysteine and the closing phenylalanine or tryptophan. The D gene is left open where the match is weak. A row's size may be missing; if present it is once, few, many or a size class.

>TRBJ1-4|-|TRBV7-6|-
CASSFRTKTNEKLFF
TGTGCCAGCAGCTTTCGGACTAAAACTAATGAAAAACTGTTTTTT
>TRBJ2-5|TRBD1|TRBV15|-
CATSRAHRGRGETQYF
TGTGCCACCAGCAGAGCACACAGGGGGCGGGGGGAGACCCAGTACTTC
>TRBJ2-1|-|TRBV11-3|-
CASSFVDRWSSYNEQFF
TGTGCCAGCAGCTTTGTTGACAGATGGAGCTCCTACAATGAGCAGTTCTTC
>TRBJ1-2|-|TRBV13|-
CASSRVRDKGDGYTF
TGTGCCAGCAGCCGAGTCCGGGACAAGGGGGATGGCTACACCTTC
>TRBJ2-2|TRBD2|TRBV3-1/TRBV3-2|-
CASSQKGLAGVNTGELFF
TGTGCCAGCAGCCAAAAGGGACTAGCGGGAGTTAACACCGGGGAGCTGTTTTTT
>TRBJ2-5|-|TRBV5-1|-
CASSFGAESETQYF
TGCGCCAGCAGCTTTGGTGCGGAATCGGAGACCCAGTACTTC
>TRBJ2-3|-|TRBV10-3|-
CAISGDPRGDTQYF
TGTGCCATCAGTGGGGACCCCCGGGGGGATACGCAGTATTTT
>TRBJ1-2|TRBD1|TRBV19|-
CASSTTGQGIYTF
TGTGCCAGTAGTACCACGGGACAGGGGATCTACACCTTC
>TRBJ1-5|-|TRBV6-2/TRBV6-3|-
CASSPYGSRQAKNQPQHF
TGTGCCAGCAGTCCCTATGGCTCACGACAGGCGAAGAATCAGCCCCAGCATTTT
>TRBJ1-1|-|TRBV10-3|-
CAIRFEPVRDTEAFF
TGTGCCATCAGATTTGAGCCCGTGCGGGACACTGAAGCTTTCTTT
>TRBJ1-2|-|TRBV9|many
CASSAAGRVNYGYTF
TGTGCCAGCAGCGCAGCAGGGAGGGTGAACTATGGCTACACCTTC
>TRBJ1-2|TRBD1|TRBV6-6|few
CASTLLGTGDLWGYTF
TGTGCCAGCACCCTCCTAGGGACAGGGGATCTATGGGGCTACACCTTC
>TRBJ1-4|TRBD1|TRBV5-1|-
CASSLGQGNEKLFF
TGCGCCAGCAGCTTGGGACAGGGGAATGAAAAACTGTTTTTT
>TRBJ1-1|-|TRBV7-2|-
CASSLDVYSNTEAFF
TGTGCCAGCAGCTTAGATGTTTACTCGAACACTGAAGCTTTCTTT
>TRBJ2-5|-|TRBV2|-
CASTKEVRETQYF
TGTGCCAGCACTAAGGAGGTACGAGAGACCCAGTACTTC
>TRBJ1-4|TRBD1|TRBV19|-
CASSLDRDNEKLFF
TGTGCCAGTAGCCTCGACAGGGATAATGAAAAACTGTTTTTT
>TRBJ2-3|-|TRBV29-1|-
CSAAGQARDTQYF
TGCAGCGCGGCCGGTCAGGCAAGAGATACGCAGTATTTT
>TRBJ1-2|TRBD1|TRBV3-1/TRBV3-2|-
CASSRPGQPDYGYTF
TGTGCCAGCAGCCGGCCGGGACAGCCCGACTATGGCTACACCTTC
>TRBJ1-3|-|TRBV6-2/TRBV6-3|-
CASSYSREYGNTIYF
TGTGCCAGCAGTTACTCGAGAGAATACGGAAACACCATATATTTT
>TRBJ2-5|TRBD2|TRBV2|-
CASSVGLAGGETQYF
TGTGCCAGCAGTGTGGGGCTAGCGGGGGGAGAGACCCAGTACTTC
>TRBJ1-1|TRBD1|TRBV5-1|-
CASSLAGTGVTNTEAFF
TGCGCCAGCAGCTTAGCCGGGACAGGGGTAACCAACACTGAAGCTTTCTTT
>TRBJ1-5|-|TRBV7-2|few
CASSSTVGNQPQHF
TGTGCCAGCAGCTCTACCGTAGGCAATCAGCCCCAGCATTTT
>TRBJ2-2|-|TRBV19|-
CASSTPGTPAGELFF
TGTGCCAGTAGTACCCCCGGTACTCCTGCCGGGGAGCTGTTTTTT
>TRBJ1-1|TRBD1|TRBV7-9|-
CASSLVQGGQAFF
TGTGCCAGCAGCTTGGTCCAGGGGGGCCAAGCTTTCTTT
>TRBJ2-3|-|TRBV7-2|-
CASSVGPSGGGDDTQYF
TGTGCCAGCAGCGTAGGCCCCTCGGGCGGAGGGGACGATACGCAGTATTTT
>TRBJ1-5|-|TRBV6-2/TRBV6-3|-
CASSYSSGARFWPQHF
TGTGCCAGCAGTTACTCGTCAGGGGCCAGGTTCTGGCCCCAGCATTTT
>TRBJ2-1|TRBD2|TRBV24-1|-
CATSDPETSGSHEQFF
TGTGCCACCAGTGACCCCGAGACTAGCGGGAGTCATGAGCAGTTCTTC
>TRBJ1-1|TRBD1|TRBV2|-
CASMKLTGTGTEAFF
TGTGCCAGCATGAAACTGACAGGGACGGGCACTGAAGCTTTCTTT
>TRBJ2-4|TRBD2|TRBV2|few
CASTGLAGDPPYF
TGTGCCAGCACCGGCCTAGCGGGAGATCCACCGTACTTC
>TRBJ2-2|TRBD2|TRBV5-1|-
CASRRELTGELFF
TGCGCCAGCAGGCGGGAGCTCACCGGGGAGCTGTTTTTT
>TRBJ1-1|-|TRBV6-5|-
CASSLFGGGNTEAFF
TGTGCCAGCAGCCTATTTGGGGGGGGGAACACTGAAGCTTTCTTT